This entry lists 12 T cell receptor beta chains sequenced from one sample in a study of beta chain features in type 1 diabetes. General study results and limits: Type 1 diabetes patients had moderately but significantly shorter TCRB CDR3s in all four CD4+ subsets.

The antigens for these receptors are not known. The isolated RNA, all of it, was reverse transcribed, so expressed TCRB transcripts were what got sequenced. Method: immunoSEQ multiplex PCR; TCRdb's copy keeps in-frame clones and lacks some. The sample has some 660,000 clones; over 12% are singletons. The specimen sequenced was naive CD4+ T cells from blood. These receptor sequences come from a man between 18 and 35 years old with type 1 diabetes.

The chain combines TRBV19 with TRBJ2-1; 11 bases are a match to TRBD2. There are 13 residues in the CDR3. J was trimmed by 11 bases and V by 7 bases; bases with no gene match: 7. Per germline, CDR1 LNHDA and CDR2 SQIVND (reference sequence). CDR3: CASKIAGGVQQFF. The CDR3 DNA follows: TGTGCCAGTAAGATAGCGGGAGGGGTCCAGCAGTTCTTC.

V usage is TRBV9 and J usage is TRBJ1-2; D call uncertain. This CDR3 region has 12 residues. Germline V gene sequence: CDR1 SGDLS, CDR2 YYNGEE. The germline V and J ends were trimmed by 2 bases and 8 bases, with 10 bases remaining between them. The CDR3 sequence: CASSVRTGGYTF. CDR3 nucleotides: TGTGCCAGCAGCGTCCGGACGGGCGGCTACACCTTC.

This chain joins TRBV4-1 and TRBJ2-1; TRBD2 matches 7 bases. This CDR3 spans 12 amino acids. V lost 3 bases, J lost 11 bases, and 4 bases stayed unmatched. The germline V gene has CDR1 MGHRA and CDR2 YSYEKL. CDR3 sequence (DNA): TGCGCCAGCAGCCATTCGGGACTACAGCAGTTCTTC. Translating gives CASSHSGLQQFF.

The chain combines TRBV27 with TRBJ2-3; 7 nucleotides match TRBD1. CDR1 is MNHEY and CDR2 is SMNVEV in the germline V gene (reference sequence). CDR3 length equals 13 residues. The trim removed 4 bases at V and 7 bases at J, leaving 5 bases unmatched. The CDR3 DNA sequence: TGTGCCAGCAGTTCCCCGACAGGGTATACGCAGTATTTT. Protein: CASSSPTGYTQYF.

This clone appeared a single time. This chain links TRBV5-1 with TRBJ2-5; 7 positions agree with TRBD1. Trimming cost V 2 bases and J 3 bases; bases outside gene matches: 1. The CDR3 runs to 13 residues. The germline CDR1 and CDR2 sequences are SGHRS and YFSETQ. The CDR3 DNA reads TGCGCCAGCAGCTTTGGGACAGAAGAGACCCAGTACTTC. The encoded protein is CASSFGTEETQYF. The full variable domain, rest sourced from reference TRBV5-1 and TRBJ2-5, is KAGVTQTPRYLIKTRGQQVTLSCSPISGHRSVSWYQQTPGQGLQFLFEYFSETQRNKGNFPGRFSGRQFSNSRSEMNVSTLELGDSALYLCASSFGTEETQYFGPGTRLLVL.

This clone has only a few counts. This rearrangement joins TRBV29-1 to TRBJ1-1; D is unclear. Germline V gene sequence: CDR1 SQVTM, CDR2 ANQGSEA. V lost 5 bases and J lost 10, with 11 bases in between. The CDR3 loop spans 10 amino acids. CDR3 protein: CSVYSTGAFF. The CDR3 nucleotides read TGCAGCGTTTACTCAACCGGAGCTTTCTTT.

The chain links TRBV18 to TRBJ1-5, with a possible D match to TRBD1 (5 bases). The CDR3 extends over 14 amino acids. The ends were cut back, 1 base at V and 3 bases at J, with 7 bases in the middle. Germline-derived CDR1 and CDR2 are KGHSH and LQKENI. CDR3: CASSPQGPNQPQHF. The CDR3 DNA follows: TGTGCCAGCTCACCACAGGGACCCAATCAGCCCCAGCATTTT.

The chain recombines TRBV7-9 with TRBJ2-1, with 7 nucleotides matching TRBD1. Germline values: CDR1 SEHNR, CDR2 FQNEAQ (reference sequence). The CDR3 consists of 17 residues. Trimming removed 1 base from V and 3 bases from J; junction bases left unmatched: 9. The CDR3 region is CASSLGRWTGNYNEQFF. As DNA, the CDR3 is TGTGCCAGCAGCTTAGGTAGATGGACAGGAAACTACAATGAGCAGTTCTTC.

The rearrangement links TRBV30 to TRBJ1-5; D is possibly TRBD1 (5 bases). This CDR3 region has 14 residues. Trimming took off 2 bases at V and 4 bases at J, with 12 bases between the two ends. From germline, CDR1 is GTSNPN and CDR2 SVGIG (reference sequence). CDR3 loop: CAWSSGAGNQPQHF. CDR3 in DNA: TGTGCCTGGAGTTCCGGGGCCGGGAATCAGCCCCAGCATTTT.

This rearrangement joins TRBV6-1 to TRBJ2-1; no clear D gene. The CDR3 is 15 residues long. V lost 2 bases and J lost 8, with 16 bases in between. The germline gives CDR1 MNHNS, CDR2 SASEGT. Written as DNA, the CDR3 is TGTGCCAGCAGTGAATCCCTTATTTACAGATATGAGCAGTTCTTC. It encodes CASSESLIYRYEQFF.

This clone was counted a few times. V usage is TRBV6-5 and J usage is TRBJ2-7, with D maybe TRBD1 (5 bases). The V and J ends lost 2 bases and 4 bases respectively, with 12 bases between them. The CDR3 length is 14 residues. CDR1 is MNHEY, CDR2 SVGAGI, per germline. DNA for the CDR3: TGTGCCAGCAGTTACGCCCAGGGATCGTACGAGCAGTACTTC. It yields the protein CASSYAQGSYEQYF.

In its sample, this clone was seen a few times. The chain joins TRBV7-2 to TRBJ2-7; 8 nucleotides line up with TRBD2. The CDR3 contains 15 residues. V lost 2 bases and J lost 1; bases outside the gene matches: 4. From germline, CDR1 is SGHTA and CDR2 FQGNSA. This CDR3 reads CASSLKRGLSYEQYF. Written as DNA, the CDR3 is TGTGCCAGCAGCTTAAAGCGGGGGCTTTCCTACGAGCAGTACTTC.